The clone carrying this T cell receptor (beta chain) was recorded a few times. Per germline, CDR1 LNHNV and CDR2 YYDKDF (reference sequence). CDR3 length: 15 amino acids. The germline V and J ends were trimmed by 0 bases and 0 bases, with 9 bases remaining between them. Generated by immunoSEQ multiplex PCR, the TCRdb table keeps only in-frame clones and is missing some. The sample holds some 340,000 clones; around 84% are singletons and the top ten take more than 1.5%. This entry belongs to a study of Ad26.COV2.S vaccination and SARS-CoV-2 variants. As for treatment: 19 received Ad26.COV2.S at low or high dose, single or two shots; 5 received placebo; per-sample allocation not given. Collection of the samples took place on day 63 after the first injection of vaccine or placebo.

V usage is TRBV15 and J usage is TRBJ2-7; the D gene is possibly TRBD1 (6 bases). The source was peripheral blood, collected in a trial of Ad26.COV2.S vaccine versus placebo. This receptor was taken from a person between 18 and 59 years old who received the Ad26.COV2.S COVID-19 vaccine or a placebo. CDR3 sequence (DNA): TGTGCCACCAGCAGAGAAGGGGGTAGCTCCTACGAGCAGTACTTC. Translated, it gives CATSREGGSSYEQYF.